This T cell receptor (beta chain) comes out of a study of tissue T cells after allogeneic stem cell transplantation. Findings of the study overall: Anatomically similar tissues had similar TCR repertoires within each patient. Across patients, clones rarely overlapped, yet motif clusters were shared tissue-specifically. Some tissue clones might be persisting host cells; their alloreactivity or antigen specificity was not determined.

TCRdb's copy holds only in-frame clones and misses some; the assay was immunoSEQ multiplex PCR. Here the sample spans nearly 50,000 clones, roughly 73% being singletons. This clone was found a few times. The antigen remains unidentified. The genes and germline here are from mouse. The observed sequence ends 1 residue before the CDR3 terminus, with the missing tail filled in from the germline J gene. Trimming removed 3 bases from V and 4 bases from J; junction bases left unmatched: 6. The CDR3 loop spans 15 amino acids. From germline, CDR1 is NNHNN and CDR2 SYGAGS (reference sequence). Sequencing was performed on sorted cells pooled from one or two spleens. The chain carries TRBV13-2 and TRBJ2-7; 11 bases are shared with TRBD2. This TCR derives from a pool of C57BL/6 mice in good health. CDR3 residues: CASGVPGLGDYEQYF. CDR3 bases read: TGTGCCAGCGGTGTTCCGGGACTGGGGGATTATGAACAGTAC.